A single T cell receptor beta chain is shown here with its context. What it binds is unknown. This specimen belongs to a study of radiation and T cells in renal cell carcinoma. Study-level points and caveats: Baseline intratumoral clonotype presence is unknown without pretreatment biopsies.

As for time point: blood 2 weeks post-SBRT. Specified treatment: 15 Gy SBRT to primary tumor, nephrectomy 4 weeks later. Clones were sequenced by immunoSEQ multiplex PCR, and TCRdb holds only the in-frame ones, with some missing. The table includes some 120,000 clones, roughly four fifths detected once. Looked up from germline, CDR1 is LNHDA and CDR2 is SQIVND (reference sequence). The V and J ends lost 6 bases and 6 bases, in that order; junction bases with no gene match: 10. This CDR3 contains 15 residues. The receptor was isolated from a woman between 55 and 75 years old with renal cell carcinoma. Sample: blood, taken from a patient whose treatment included radiotherapy and nephrectomy. The J gene is TRBJ1-5, the V gene TRBV19, with 8 nucleotides matching TRBD1. CDR3 in DNA: TGTGCCAGTAGCGGCGGACAGGGCGGGGCTCAGCCCCAGCATTTT. Protein product: CASSGGQGGAQPQHF.